Listed below are T cell receptor beta chains from one sample, sequenced in a study of cytomegalovirus exposure and HLA in healthy donors. TCRdb's copy holds only in-frame clones and misses some; the assay was immunoSEQ multiplex PCR. The sample has some 150,000 clones, about 79% seen once. Sequencing was done on a sample of PBMCs. The receptors were gathered from a man aged 40-49 years in good health and CMV-seropositive. CDR3s include the opening cysteine and the closing phenylalanine or tryptophan. The D gene is left open where the match is weak. The size field is filled for only some rows; it gives once, few, many or a size class.

size	D	J	V	CDR3	DNA
NA	TRBD2	TRBJ2-5	TRBV28	CASNSAGELETQYF	TGTGCCAGCAACTCAGCGGGAGAACTGGAGACCCAGTACTTC
NA	TRBD2	TRBJ2-2	TRBV7-8	CASTEPGLVQFANTGELFF	TGTGCCAGCACCGAACCGGGACTAGTTCAATTCGCGAACACCGGGGAGCTGTTTTTT
NA	NA	TRBJ1-5	TRBV14	CASSLKDRLISNQPQHF	TGTGCCAGCAGCCTCAAGGACAGACTGATTAGCAATCAGCCCCAGCATTTT
NA	NA	TRBJ1-5	TRBV7-9	CSSSRRGSNQPQHF	TGTTCCAGCAGCCGGAGGGGAAGCAATCAGCCCCAGCATTTT
NA	NA	TRBJ2-1	TRBV10-3	CAISGNQGPSSYNEQFF	TGTGCCATCAGTGGAAACCAGGGCCCGAGCTCCTACAATGAGCAGTTCTTC
NA	TRBD1	TRBJ2-5	TRBV5-1	CASSLARGLETQYF	TGCGCCAGCAGCTTGGCCAGGGGGTTGGAGACCCAGTACTTC
NA	TRBD1	TRBJ2-3	TRBV11-1	CASSFTGENTQYF	TGTGCCAGCAGCTTCACAGGGGAAAATACGCAGTATTTT
NA	NA	TRBJ2-7	TRBV30	CAWSVLLSSSYEQYF	TGTGCCTGGAGTGTATTACTTTCAAGCTCCTACGAGCAGTACTTC
NA	NA	TRBJ1-1	TRBV29-1	CSVEDHRARGLTEAFF	TGCAGCGTTGAAGATCACCGGGCACGGGGTCTCACTGAAGCTTTCTTT
NA	TRBD1	TRBJ2-6	TRBV19	CASSIRGPGANVLTF	TGTGCCAGTAGTATAAGGGGGCCTGGGGCCAACGTCCTGACTTTC
NA	NA	TRBJ1-4	TRBV11-2	CASSSGQTTLTNEKLFF	TGTGCCAGCAGCTCCGGACAGACTACTTTAACTAATGAAAAACTGTTTTTT
NA	TRBD1	TRBJ1-3	TRBV6-6	CASTSIQGDSGNTIYF	TGTGCCAGCACCTCCATTCAGGGGGACTCTGGAAACACCATATATTTT
few	TRBD1	TRBJ2-1	TRBV19	CASSRGGDYNEQFF	TGTGCCAGTAGTAGAGGGGGCGACTACAATGAGCAGTTCTTC
once	TRBD1	TRBJ2-2	TRBV9	CASRTGAVAGELFF	TGTGCCAGCAGGACAGGGGCGGTTGCCGGGGAGCTGTTTTTT
NA	NA	TRBJ2-1	TRBV10-1	CASSPASSYNEQFF	TGCGCCAGCAGCCCAGCTAGCTCCTACAATGAGCAGTTCTTC
NA	TRBD2	TRBJ2-7	TRBV6-5	CASSILAGGGEQYF	TGTGCCAGCAGTATTCTAGCGGGAGGCGGCGAGCAGTACTTC
NA	NA	TRBJ2-2	TRBV19	CASSITTGELFF	TGTGCCAGTAGTATCACAACCGGGGAGCTGTTTTTT
once	NA	TRBJ1-5	TRBV28	CASSAPAGGMDQPQHF	TGTGCCAGCAGTGCCCCGGCGGGAGGAATGGATCAGCCCCAGCATTTT
NA	NA	TRBJ2-1	TRBV19	CASSINRVNEQFF	TGTGCCAGTAGTATAAACAGGGTAAATGAGCAGTTCTTC
once	NA	TRBJ1-1	TRBV5-4	CASSKNQGITEAFF	TGTGCCAGCAGTAAGAACCAGGGAATCACTGAAGCTTTCTTT
NA	NA	TRBJ2-5	TRBV5-1	CASTKDRETQYF	TGCGCCAGCACCAAGGACAGAGAGACCCAGTACTTC
NA	TRBD1	TRBJ2-5	TRBV12-5	CASGSTGTGGAETQYF	TGTGCTAGTGGTTCGACCGGGACAGGGGGTGCAGAGACCCAGTACTTC
once	NA	TRBJ2-7	TRBV5-1	CASSLTAPYEQYF	TGCGCCAGCAGCTTGACAGCTCCCTACGAGCAGTACTTC
NA	TRBD2	TRBJ2-4	TRBV4-2	CASSYGLAGGFYIQYF	TGTGCCAGCAGCTATGGACTAGCGGGAGGATTTTACATTCAGTACTTC
few	TRBD2	TRBJ2-7	TRBV7-8	CASSFGTSSRNPYEQYF	TGTGCCAGCAGCTTCGGGACTAGCAGTCGGAACCCCTACGAGCAGTACTTC
NA	NA	TRBJ1-2	TRBV14	CASSLVEVAYGYTF	TGTGCCAGCAGCCTAGTCGAGGTGGCCTATGGCTACACCTTC
NA	TRBD2	TRBJ2-1	TRBV14	CASSQNLGLVPTNEQFF	TGTGCCAGCAGCCAAAATCTGGGACTAGTCCCAACGAATGAGCAGTTCTTC
NA	NA	TRBJ2-7	TRBV5-1	CASSTSPGVGEQYF	TGCGCCAGCAGCACCTCCCCGGGGGTGGGCGAGCAGTACTTC
NA	NA	TRBJ2-5	TRBV27	CASSLNGDETQYF	TGTGCCAGCAGTTTGAACGGAGACGAAACCCAGTACTTC
once	NA	TRBJ2-7	TRBV28	CASSPSAGAYEQYF	TGTGCCAGCAGTCCCTCGGCAGGGGCCTACGAGCAGTACTTC
NA	NA	TRBJ2-2	TRBV14	CASSQERVRANTGELFF	TGTGCCAGCAGCCAAGAAAGGGTCAGGGCGAACACCGGGGAGCTGTTTTTT
NA	TRBD2	TRBJ2-1	TRBV2	CASSYSGLAAAEQFF	TGTGCCAGCAGTTACTCCGGACTAGCGGCGGCTGAGCAGTTCTTC